This TCR beta chain was identified during a study of T cells in Graves' hyperthyroidism and ophthalmopathy. The wider study: The blood sample was taken at first diagnosis, before treatment began. Findings of the study overall: Ophthalmopathy prediction by the model preceded onset by a median roughly 6.3 months. Through a model of 13 V-J features, ophthalmopathy was separated from stable hyperthyroidism.

This clonotype was detected only a few times. Its antigen remains unknown. Clinical Activity Scores of at least 3, NOSPECS grades of at least 4 and durations under 3 months characterized ophthalmopathy patients. The CDR3 has 13 amino acids. CDR1 is DFQATT, CDR2 SNEGSKA, per germline (reference sequence). V was clipped by 1 base and J by 4 bases, with 8 bases between them. RNA transcripts yielded amplified TCR beta CDR3 regions. A set of HTBI primers served as the primers for a first-round RT-PCR of the TCR CDR3. TCRdb itself ran the multiplex PCR reads through MiXCR, one entry per CDR3 protein. The table includes 490,000 or so distinct CDR3 sequences, approximately 22% detected once.

Material for sequencing was blood. This clonotype was sampled from a woman aged 70 to 79 with Graves' ophthalmopathy. J is TRBJ2-1 and V is TRBV20-1, with D possibly TRBD1 on 5 matching bases. CDR3 bases: TGCAGTGCTAGAGGACAGCCGTACAATGAGCAGTTCTTC. It specifies CSARGQPYNEQFF.